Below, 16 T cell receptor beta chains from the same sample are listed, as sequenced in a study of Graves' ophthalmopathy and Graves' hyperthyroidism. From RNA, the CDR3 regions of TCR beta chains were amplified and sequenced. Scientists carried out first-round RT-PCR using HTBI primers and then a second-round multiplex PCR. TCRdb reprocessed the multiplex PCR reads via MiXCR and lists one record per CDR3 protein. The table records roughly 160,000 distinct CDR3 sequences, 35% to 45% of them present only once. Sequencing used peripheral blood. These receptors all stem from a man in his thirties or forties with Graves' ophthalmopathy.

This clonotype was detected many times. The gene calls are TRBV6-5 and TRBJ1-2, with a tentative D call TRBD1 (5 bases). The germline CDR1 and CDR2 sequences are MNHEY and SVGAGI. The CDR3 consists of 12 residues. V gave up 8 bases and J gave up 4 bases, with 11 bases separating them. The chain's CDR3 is CASGGTAYGYTF. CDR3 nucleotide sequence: TGTGCCAGCGGAGGGACGGCCTATGGCTACACCTTC.

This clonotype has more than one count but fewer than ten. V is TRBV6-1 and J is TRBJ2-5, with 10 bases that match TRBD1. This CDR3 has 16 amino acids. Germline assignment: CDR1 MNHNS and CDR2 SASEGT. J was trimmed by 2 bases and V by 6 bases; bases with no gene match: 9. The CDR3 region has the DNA TGTGCCAGCAGGGATCCGGGACAGGGGCTTCAAGAGACCCAGTACTTC. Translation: CASRDPGQGLQETQYF.

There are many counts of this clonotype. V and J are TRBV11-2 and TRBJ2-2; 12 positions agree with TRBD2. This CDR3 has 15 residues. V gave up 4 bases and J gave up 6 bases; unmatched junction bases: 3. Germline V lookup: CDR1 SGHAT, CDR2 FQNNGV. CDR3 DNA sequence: TGTGCCAGCAGCTCCAGACTAGCGGGAGCCGGGGAGCTGTTTTTT. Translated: CASSSRLAGAGELFF.

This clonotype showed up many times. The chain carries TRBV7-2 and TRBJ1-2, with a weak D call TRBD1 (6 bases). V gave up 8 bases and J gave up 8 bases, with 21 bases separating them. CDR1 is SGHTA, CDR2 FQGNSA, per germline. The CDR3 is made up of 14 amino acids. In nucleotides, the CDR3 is TGTGCCAGCGTCCGATTTGGGGGCATGGAAGGCTACACCTTC. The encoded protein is CASVRFGGMEGYTF.

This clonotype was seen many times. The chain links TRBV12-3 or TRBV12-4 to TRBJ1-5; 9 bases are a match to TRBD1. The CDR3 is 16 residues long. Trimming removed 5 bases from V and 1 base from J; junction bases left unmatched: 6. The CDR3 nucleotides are TGTGCCAGCAGTCGGAGGACAGGGGTAAGCAATCAGCCCCAGCATTTT. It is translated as CASSRRTGVSNQPQHF.

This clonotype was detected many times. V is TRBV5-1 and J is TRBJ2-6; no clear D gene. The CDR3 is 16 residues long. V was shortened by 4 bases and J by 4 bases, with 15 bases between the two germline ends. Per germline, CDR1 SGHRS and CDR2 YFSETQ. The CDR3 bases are TGCGCCAGCAGCGTACGGAGCCCTGGGGGGGCCAACGTCCTGACTTTC. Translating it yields CASSVRSPGGANVLTF.

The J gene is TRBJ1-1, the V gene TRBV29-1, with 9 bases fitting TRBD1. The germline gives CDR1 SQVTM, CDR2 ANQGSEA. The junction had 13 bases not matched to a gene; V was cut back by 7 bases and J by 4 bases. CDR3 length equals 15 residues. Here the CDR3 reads CSASYPGTGFTEAFF. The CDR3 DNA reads TGCAGCGCCTCATACCCCGGGACAGGGTTCACTGAAGCTTTCTTT.

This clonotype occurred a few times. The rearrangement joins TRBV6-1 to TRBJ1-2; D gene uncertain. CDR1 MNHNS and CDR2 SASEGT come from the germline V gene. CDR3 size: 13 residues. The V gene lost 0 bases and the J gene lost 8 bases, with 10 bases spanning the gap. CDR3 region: CASSEAPKNGYTF. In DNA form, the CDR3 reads TGTGCCAGCAGTGAAGCGCCGAAGAACGGCTACACCTTC.

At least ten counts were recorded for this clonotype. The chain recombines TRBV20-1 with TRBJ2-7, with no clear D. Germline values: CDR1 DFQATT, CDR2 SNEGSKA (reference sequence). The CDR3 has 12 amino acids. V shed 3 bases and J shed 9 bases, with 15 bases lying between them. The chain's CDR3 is CSARPPVGGQYF. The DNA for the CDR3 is TGCAGTGCTAGGCCCCCGGTCGGTGGGCAGTACTTC.

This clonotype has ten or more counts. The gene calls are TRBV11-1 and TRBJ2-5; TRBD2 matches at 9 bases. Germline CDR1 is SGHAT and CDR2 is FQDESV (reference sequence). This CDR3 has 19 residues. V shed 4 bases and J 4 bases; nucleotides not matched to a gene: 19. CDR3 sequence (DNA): TGTGCCAGCAGCTCTTCGTCACGCATAGTGGCGGGAGGGGCAGAGACCCAGTACTTC. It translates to CASSSSSRIVAGGAETQYF.

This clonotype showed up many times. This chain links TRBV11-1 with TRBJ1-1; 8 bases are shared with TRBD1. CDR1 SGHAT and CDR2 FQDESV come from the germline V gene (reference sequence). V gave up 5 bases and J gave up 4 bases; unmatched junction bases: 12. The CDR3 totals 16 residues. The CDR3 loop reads CASSRTGNSLLTEAFF. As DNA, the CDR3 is TGTGCCAGCAGCCGGACAGGGAATTCACTTCTCACTGAAGCTTTCTTT.

CDR3 in amino acids: CRAVQGAGYGYTF. The DNA of the CDR3 is TGCAGGGCCGTACAGGGGGCTGGGTATGGCTACACCTTC. The chain links TRBV20-1 to TRBJ1-2; TRBD1 matches at 9 bases. CDR1 is DFQATT and CDR2 is SNEGSKA in the germline V gene (reference sequence). This CDR3 comprises 13 residues.

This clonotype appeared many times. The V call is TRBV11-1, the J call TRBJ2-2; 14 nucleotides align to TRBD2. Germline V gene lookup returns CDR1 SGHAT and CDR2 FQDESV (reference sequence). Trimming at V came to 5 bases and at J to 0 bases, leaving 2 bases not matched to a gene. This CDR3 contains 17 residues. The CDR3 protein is CASSRGLAGANTGELFF. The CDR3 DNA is TGTGCCAGCAGCCGGGGACTAGCGGGAGCGAACACCGGGGAGCTGTTTTTT.

Here the CDR3 reads CASASGGNQPQHF. CDR3 DNA: TGTGCTAGTGCCTCAGGGGGCAATCAGCCCCAGCATTTT. The J gene is TRBJ1-5, the V gene TRBV12-5; tentatively, D is TRBD1 (6 bases). CDR1 and CDR2 (germline): LGHNT, FRNRAP. This CDR3 is 13 amino acids long. Trimming stripped 7 bases from V and 2 bases from J, with 9 bases between.

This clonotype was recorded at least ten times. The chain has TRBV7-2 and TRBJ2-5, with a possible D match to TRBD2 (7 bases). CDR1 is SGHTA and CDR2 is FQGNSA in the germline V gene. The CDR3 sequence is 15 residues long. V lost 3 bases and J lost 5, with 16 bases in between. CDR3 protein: CASSLGAGVPETQYF. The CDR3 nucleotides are TGTGCCAGCAGCTTGGGGGCGGGAGTCCCGGAGACCCAGTACTTC.

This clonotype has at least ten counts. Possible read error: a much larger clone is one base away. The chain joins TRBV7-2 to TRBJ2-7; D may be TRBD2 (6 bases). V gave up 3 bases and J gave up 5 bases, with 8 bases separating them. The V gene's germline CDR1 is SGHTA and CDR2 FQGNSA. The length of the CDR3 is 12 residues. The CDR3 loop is CASSFRGNEQYF. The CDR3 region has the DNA TGTGCCAGCAGCTTTCGGGGGAACGAGCAGTACTTC. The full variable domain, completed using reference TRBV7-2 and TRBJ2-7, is GAGVSQSPSNKVTEKGKDVELRCDPISGHTALYWYRQSLGQGLEFLIYFQGNSAPDKSGLPSDRFSAERTGGSVSTLTIQRTQQEDSAVYLCASSFRGNEQYFGPGTRLTVT.